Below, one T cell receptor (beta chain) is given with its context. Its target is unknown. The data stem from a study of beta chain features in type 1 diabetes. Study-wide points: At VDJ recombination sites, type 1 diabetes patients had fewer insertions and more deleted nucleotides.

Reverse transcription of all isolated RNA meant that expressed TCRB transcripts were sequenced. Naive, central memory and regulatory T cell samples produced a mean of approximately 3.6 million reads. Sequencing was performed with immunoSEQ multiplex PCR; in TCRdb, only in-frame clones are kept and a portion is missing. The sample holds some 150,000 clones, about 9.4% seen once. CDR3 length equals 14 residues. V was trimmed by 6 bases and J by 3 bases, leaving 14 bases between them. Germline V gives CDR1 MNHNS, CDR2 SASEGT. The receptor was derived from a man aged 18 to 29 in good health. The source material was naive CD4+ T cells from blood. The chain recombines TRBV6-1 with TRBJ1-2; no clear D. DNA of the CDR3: TGTGCCAGCAGAGACCTCGGGAATCACTATGGCTACACCTTC. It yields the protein CASRDLGNHYGYTF.